The following is a T cell receptor beta chain sequence with its context. As yet, its antigen is unknown. This sample was taken from a study of OX40 agonist ivuxolimab in advanced cancers. Study outcomes and limitations: Fewer expanded clones were found on average in CD4+ than in CD8+ T cells. Patients who responded partially at 0.1-3.0 mg/kg showed clonal expansion ranking among the lowest.

This CDR3 is built from 16 residues. Germline V lookup: CDR1 SEHNR, CDR2 FQNEAQ (reference sequence). V lost 6 bases, J lost 5 bases, and 22 bases lay in between. Using immunoSEQ multiplex PCR, the repertoire was profiled, and TCRdb retains in-frame clones only, with some absent. Counted here are tens of thousands of clones, over 80% occurring once; the ten biggest clones make up 3.4%. This receptor was obtained from an adult with an advanced solid tumor such as melanoma, head and neck, liver or kidney cancer. J is TRBJ1-1 and V is TRBV7-9; tentatively, D is TRBD1 (5 bases). The sequencing here drew on CD4+ or CD8+ T cells sorted from blood, taken in a trial of the OX40 agonist ivuxolimab. The CDR3: CASSTSWGTIGTEAFF. The DNA of the CDR3 is TGTGCCAGCAGTACCTCCTGGGGCACGATAGGGACTGAAGCTTTCTTT.